The 15 T cell receptor beta chains listed next were all sequenced from one sample in a study of shared T cell receptors in the human thymus. Assay used: immunoSEQ multiplex PCR; TCRdb lists only in-frame clones, some missing. This table holds 550,000 to 800,000 clones, approximately 85% found once. The sample also formed part of further work on human thymus T cells.

Input material: thymocytes. The receptors originated from a girl under three years old with a congenital heart defect.

The rearrangement uses TRBV5-1 and TRBJ1-1; TRBD1 aligns across 7 bases. Germline CDR1 SGHRS, CDR2 YFSETQ. V was clipped by 2 bases and J by 1 base; unmatched bases: 8. There are 16 residues in the CDR3. The CDR3 region is CASSFRDSRRNTEAFF. The CDR3 nucleotides read TGCGCCAGCAGCTTCCGGGACAGCAGGAGGAACACTGAAGCTTTCTTT. Together with reference TRBV5-1 and TRBJ1-1, the CDR3 gives the full variable domain: KAGVTQTPRYLIKTRGQQVTLSCSPISGHRSVSWYQQTPGQGLQFLFEYFSETQRNKGNFPGRFSGRQFSNSRSEMNVSTLELGDSALYLCASSFRDSRRNTEAFFGQGTRLTVV.

V is TRBV6-1 and J is TRBJ1-6, with 8 bases identical to TRBD1. Germline V gene data show CDR1 as MNHNS and CDR2 as SASEGT. The CDR3 is made up of 17 amino acids. V shed 1 base and J 2 bases; nucleotides not matched to a gene: 4. The CDR3 reads CASSEGTGPPYNSPLHF. The CDR3 DNA is TGTGCCAGCAGTGAAGGGACAGGGCCCCCCTATAATTCACCCCTCCACTTT.

This chain links TRBV28 with TRBJ1-5; D not certain. Germline lookup yields CDR1 MDHEN and CDR2 SYDVKM. CDR3 length: 12 residues. V lost 6 bases to trimming and J lost 8 bases, with 11 bases between them. CDR3 loop: CASSPPPEPQHF. DNA for the CDR3: TGTGCCAGCAGCCCACCACCAGAGCCCCAGCATTTT.

In its sample, this clone was seen once. The chain couples TRBV4-1 to TRBJ2-2, with 8 bases fitting TRBD1. Germline CDR1 reads MGHRA; CDR2 reads YSYEKL. The trim removed 1 base at V and 5 bases at J, leaving 9 bases unmatched. CDR3 length: 17 amino acids. The CDR3 DNA sequence: TGCGCCAGCAGCCAAGTTCGTAGGGACAGGTCGACCGGGGAGCTGTTTTTT. This sequence encodes CASSQVRRDRSTGELFF.

The rearrangement joins TRBV7-9 to TRBJ1-2, with TRBD1 identical over 7 bases. Trimming removed 0 bases from V and 6 bases from J; junction bases left unmatched: 7. This CDR3 has 15 amino acids. Germline-derived CDR1 and CDR2 are SEHNR and FQNEAQ (reference sequence). In nucleotides, the CDR3 is TGTGCCAGCAGCTTAGCCTGGGACAGTAGGCATGGCTACACCTTC. Amino acids: CASSLAWDSRHGYTF. Supplemented by reference TRBV7-9 and TRBJ1-2, the full variable domain reads DTGVSQNPRHKITKRGQNVTFRCDPISEHNRLYWYRQTLGQGPEFLTYFQNEAQLEKSRLLSDRFSAERPKGSFSTLEIQRTEQGDSAMYLCASSLAWDSRHGYTFGSGTRLTVV.

With respect to this clone: Different DNA sequences within this sample yield the same CDR3. V usage is TRBV4-1 and J usage is TRBJ1-2, with D possibly matching TRBD1 (5 bases). Germline V CDR1 and CDR2: MGHRA, YSYEKL. The CDR3 runs 15 residues. The germline V and J ends were trimmed by 4 bases and 8 bases, with 20 bases remaining between them. The CDR3 is CASSPQGSGQMGYTF. CDR3 DNA sequence: TGCGCCAGCAGCCCTCAAGGATCAGGGCAGATGGGCTACACCTTC.

The V and J genes are TRBV4-1 and TRBJ2-5, with 8 bases identical to TRBD2. V was clipped by 5 bases and J by 7 bases; unmatched bases: 9. From germline, CDR1 is MGHRA and CDR2 YSYEKL. CDR3 length equals 14 residues. This CDR3 is CASSARGGDGTQYF. DNA of the CDR3: TGCGCCAGCAGCGCTCGGGGGGGGGATGGGACCCAGTACTTC.

The CDR3 sequence: CASSVGFWAHGTGNTIYF. Written as DNA, the CDR3 is TGTGCCAGCAGCGTAGGATTTTGGGCCCACGGGACTGGAAACACCATATATTTT. This rearrangement joins TRBV9 to TRBJ1-3, with no clear D. V lost 0 bases and J 2 bases, leaving 18 bases between the germline ends. The CDR3 has 18 residues. Germline CDR1 reads SGDLS; CDR2 reads YYNGEE.

This sequence joins TRBV27 and TRBJ2-7; 9 bases match TRBD2. V dropped 2 bases and J dropped 6; count of bases not matched to a gene: 2. The CDR3 has 13 amino acids. CDR1 is MNHEY and CDR2 is SMNVEV in the germline V gene (reference sequence). CDR3 DNA sequence: TGTGCCAGCAGTTTAGGGACTAGCTCCGAGCAGTACTTC. Translating it yields CASSLGTSSEQYF.

The chain uses TRBV4-3 and TRBJ1-1, with D unresolved. The CDR3 totals 13 residues. V lost 0 bases to trimming and J lost 7 bases, with 9 bases between them. Germline CDR1 and CDR2: LGHNA and YSLEER. CDR3 sequence reads: CASSQDAVHEAFF. For the CDR3, the DNA is TGCGCCAGCAGCCAAGATGCCGTACATGAAGCTTTCTTT.

CDR3 region: CASSPRGLYYEQYF. CDR3 DNA: TGTGCCAGTAGTCCCCGGGGACTGTACTACGAGCAGTACTTC. V is TRBV19 and J is TRBJ2-7, with D possibly matching TRBD2 (6 bases). The ends were cut back, 5 bases at V and 3 bases at J, with 14 bases in the middle. The germline V gene encodes CDR1 LNHDA and CDR2 SQIVND (reference sequence). This CDR3 contains 14 residues. Looking up the rest from reference TRBV19 and TRBJ2-7 gives the full variable domain: DGGITQSPKYLFRKEGQNVTLSCEQNLNHDAMYWYRQDPGQGLRLIYYSQIVNDFQKGDIAEGYSVSREKKESFPLTVTSAQKNPTAFYLCASSPRGLYYEQYFGPGTRLTVT.

V usage is TRBV2 and J usage is TRBJ2-3, with 10 bases identical to TRBD2. Germline V gene lookup returns CDR1 SNHLY and CDR2 FYNNEI. With 1 base clipped from V and 0 bases from J, the junction kept 4 bases outside the gene matches. The CDR3 sequence is 17 residues long. The CDR3 here is CASSEGPSGGSTDTQYF. The CDR3 DNA follows: TGTGCCAGCAGTGAAGGGCCTAGCGGGGGCAGCACAGATACGCAGTATTTT.

This clone was counted once. The chain couples TRBV10-3 to TRBJ2-1; 16 bases are a match to TRBD2. This CDR3 contains 20 residues. V gave up 7 bases and J gave up 3 bases; unmatched junction bases: 15. Germline V gives CDR1 ENHRY, CDR2 SYGVKD. The CDR3 nucleotides are TGTGCCATCAAAATGGGAGGGACTAGCGGGGGGGCACCCAACTACAATGAGCAGTTCTTC. Protein sequence: CAIKMGGTSGGAPNYNEQFF.

The CDR3: CASTRTGRAEAFF. The CDR3, as DNA: TGTGCCAGCACCCGGACAGGTCGCGCGGAAGCTTTCTTT. V and J are TRBV28 and TRBJ1-1; 7 bases are shared with TRBD1. This CDR3 has 13 residues. After removal of 7 bases from V and 8 bases from J, the junction contained 10 bases not matched to a gene. Germline lookup yields CDR1 MDHEN and CDR2 SYDVKM.

The count of this clone is one. V is TRBV5-8 and J is TRBJ2-7; D is ambiguous. The germline gives CDR1 SGHTS, CDR2 YDEGEE. The ends were cut back, 6 bases at V and 7 bases at J, with 8 bases in the middle. This CDR3 comprises 10 residues. CDR3 protein: CASTPVEQYF. CDR3 in DNA: TGTGCCAGCACCCCGGTGGAGCAGTACTTC.